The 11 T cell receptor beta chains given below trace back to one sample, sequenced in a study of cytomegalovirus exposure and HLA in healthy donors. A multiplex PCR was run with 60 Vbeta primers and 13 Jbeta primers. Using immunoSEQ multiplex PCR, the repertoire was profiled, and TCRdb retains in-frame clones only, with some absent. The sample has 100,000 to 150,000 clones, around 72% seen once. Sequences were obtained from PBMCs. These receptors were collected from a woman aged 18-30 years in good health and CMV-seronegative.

The CDR3 DNA sequence: TGTGCCAGGTGCGCAGATACGCAGTATTTT. It codes for CARCADTQYF. The chain recombines TRBV2 with TRBJ2-3; no clear D. Germline assignment: CDR1 SNHLY and CDR2 FYNNEI. V was cut by 9 bases and J by 4 bases, with 5 bases left in between. The CDR3 totals 10 residues. Using reference TRBV2 and TRBJ2-3 for the parts outside the CDR3, the full variable domain is EPEVTQTPSHQVTQMGQEVILRCVPISNHLYFYWYRQILGQKVEFLVSFYNNEISEKSEIFDDQFSVERPDGSNFTLKIRSTKLEDSAMYFCARCADTQYFGPGTRLTVL.

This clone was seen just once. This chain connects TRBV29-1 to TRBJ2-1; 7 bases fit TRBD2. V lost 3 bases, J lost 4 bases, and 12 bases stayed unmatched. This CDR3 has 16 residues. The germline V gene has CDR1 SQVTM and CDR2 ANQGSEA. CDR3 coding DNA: TGCAGCGTTGACATCCCGGAGCGGGACTATTACAATGAGCAGTTCTTC. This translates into CSVDIPERDYYNEQFF.

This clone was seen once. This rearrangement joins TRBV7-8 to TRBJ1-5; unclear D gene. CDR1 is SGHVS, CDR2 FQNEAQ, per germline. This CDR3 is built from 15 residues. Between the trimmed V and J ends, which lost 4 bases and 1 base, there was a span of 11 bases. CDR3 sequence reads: CASSSVRGSNQPQHF. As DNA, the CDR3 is TGTGCCAGCAGCTCGGTGCGGGGAAGCAATCAGCCCCAGCATTTT.

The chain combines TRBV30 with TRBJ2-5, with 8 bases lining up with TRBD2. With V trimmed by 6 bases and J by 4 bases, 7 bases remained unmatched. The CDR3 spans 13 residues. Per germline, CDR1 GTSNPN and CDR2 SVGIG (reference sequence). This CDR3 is CACVVAGGETQYF. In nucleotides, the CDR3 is TGTGCCTGCGTAGTGGCGGGAGGAGAGACCCAGTACTTC.

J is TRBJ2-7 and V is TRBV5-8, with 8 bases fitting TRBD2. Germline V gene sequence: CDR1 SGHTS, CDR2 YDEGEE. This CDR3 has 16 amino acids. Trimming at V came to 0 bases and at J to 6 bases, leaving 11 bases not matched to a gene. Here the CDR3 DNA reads TGTGCCAGCAGCTTGGAGAGCGGGGGCCCCCTTACCGAGCAGTACTTC. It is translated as CASSLESGGPLTEQYF.

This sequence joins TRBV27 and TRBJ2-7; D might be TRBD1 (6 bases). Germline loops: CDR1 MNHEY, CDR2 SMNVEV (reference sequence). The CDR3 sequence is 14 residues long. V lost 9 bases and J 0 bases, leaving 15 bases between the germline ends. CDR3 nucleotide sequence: TGTGCCAGTCAGACAGGTTTTTCCTCCTACGAGCAGTACTTC. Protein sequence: CASQTGFSSYEQYF.

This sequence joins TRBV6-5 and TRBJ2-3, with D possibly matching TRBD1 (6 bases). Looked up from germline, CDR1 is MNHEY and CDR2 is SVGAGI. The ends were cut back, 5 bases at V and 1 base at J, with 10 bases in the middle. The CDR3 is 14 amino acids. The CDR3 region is CASSHRVGTDTQYF. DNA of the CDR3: TGTGCCAGCAGTCACAGGGTGGGCACAGATACGCAGTATTTT.

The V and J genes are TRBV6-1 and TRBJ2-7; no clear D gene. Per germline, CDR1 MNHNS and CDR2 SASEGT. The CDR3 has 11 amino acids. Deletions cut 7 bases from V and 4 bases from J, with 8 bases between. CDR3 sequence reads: CASTVMYEQYF. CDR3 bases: TGTGCCAGCACGGTTATGTACGAGCAGTACTTC.

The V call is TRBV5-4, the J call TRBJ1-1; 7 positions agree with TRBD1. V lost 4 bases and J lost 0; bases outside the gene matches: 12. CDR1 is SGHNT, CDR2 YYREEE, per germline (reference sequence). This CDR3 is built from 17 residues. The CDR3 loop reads CASSRGPGQTLNTEAFF. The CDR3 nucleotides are TGTGCCAGCAGCAGGGGCCCGGGACAGACGCTGAACACTGAAGCTTTCTTT.

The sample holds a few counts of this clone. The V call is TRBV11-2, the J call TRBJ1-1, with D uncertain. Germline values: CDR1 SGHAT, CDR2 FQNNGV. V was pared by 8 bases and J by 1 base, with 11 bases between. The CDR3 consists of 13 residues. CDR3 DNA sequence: TGTGCCAGCGGCCGAGACAAGAACACTGAAGCTTTCTTT. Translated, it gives CASGRDKNTEAFF.

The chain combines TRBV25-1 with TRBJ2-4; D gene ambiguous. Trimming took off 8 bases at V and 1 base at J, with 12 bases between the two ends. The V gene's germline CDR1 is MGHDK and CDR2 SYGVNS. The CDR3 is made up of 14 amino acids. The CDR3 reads CASLPPEAKNIQYF. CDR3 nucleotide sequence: TGTGCCAGCCTACCTCCGGAGGCCAAAAACATTCAGTACTTC. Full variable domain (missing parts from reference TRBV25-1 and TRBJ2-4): EADIYQTPRYLVIGTGKKITLECSQTMGHDKMYWYQQDPGMELHLIHYSYGVNSTEKGDLSSESTVSRIRTEHFPLTLESARPSHTSQYLCASLPPEAKNIQYFGAGTRLSVL.